This is a list of T cell receptor beta chains from one sample in a study of T-cell reconstitution after alpha-beta-depleted transplantation in children. TCRdb used MiXCR to reprocess the PCR reads, holding one entry per CDR3 protein. The table records around 600,000 distinct CDR3 sequences, more than 9% of them present only once. Material: PBMCs from the stem cell graft donor, obtained from the stem cell graft. All receptors derive from a human donor who donated a stem cell graft to a child with acute myeloid leukemia. Each CDR3 is given with its conserved first and last residue. The D gene is left open where the match is weak. Expanded clones are given a class, and other clones once, few, many or no size at all.

J gene	clone size	D gene	V gene	CDR3 length	CDR3 DNA	CDR3 protein
TRBJ2-3	few	TRBD1	TRBV10-2	16	TGCGCCAGCAGTCTTATACCGGGACAGGGGGCTGATACGCAGTATTTT	CASSLIPGQGADTQYF
TRBJ2-7	few	-	TRBV10-3	14	TGTGCCATCACCGCCGCCGACAGTGACTACGAGCAGTACTTC	CAITAADSDYEQYF
TRBJ2-2	-	-	TRBV6-2/TRBV6-3	14	TGTGCCAGCAGTTACAGGGAGGCCACCGGGGAGCTGTTTTTT	CASSYREATGELFF
TRBJ1-1	many	TRBD1	TRBV12-3/TRBV12-4	14	TGTGCCAGCACCTCCGGGACAGAGAACACTGAAGCTTTCTTT	CASTSGTENTEAFF
TRBJ2-1	-	-	TRBV2	18	TGTGCCAGCAGTGATCCCTGGGGCGCTAGCCAGGTTATTAATGAGCAGTTCTTC	CASSDPWGASQVINEQFF
TRBJ2-7	-	-	TRBV27	15	TGTGCCAGCAGGGGTCAGGGGAGGGGACCCAGGGAGCAGTACTTC	CASRGQGRGPREQYF
TRBJ1-5	-	-	TRBV2	13	TGTGCCAGCAGTCCCATGGGGGATCAGCCCCAGCATTTT	CASSPMGDQPQHF
TRBJ2-1	many	TRBD1	TRBV12-5	15	TGTGCTAGTGGTATCGGACAGGGGGCTGTCAATGAGCAGTTCTTC	CASGIGQGAVNEQFF
TRBJ2-1	few	-	TRBV25-1	15	TGTGCCAGCAGTGATAGCGGAGCCCTCGACAATGAGCAGTTCTTC	CASSDSGALDNEQFF
TRBJ1-5	many	-	TRBV5-6	14	TGTGCCAGCAGCTTGGGACAGGCGCGACAGCCCCAGCATTTT	CASSLGQARQPQHF
TRBJ2-5	many	-	TRBV7-2	13	TGTGCCAGCAGCTTACGCTGGCAAGAGACCCAGTACTTC	CASSLRWQETQYF
TRBJ2-1	few	-	TRBV20-1	16	TGCAGTGCTAGAGATAGTGGCGGGACGAGTTACAATGAGCAGTTCTTC	CSARDSGGTSYNEQFF
TRBJ2-1	few	TRBD2	TRBV4-3	13	TGCGCCAGCATAGGTAGCGGGCTAAATGAGCAGTTCTTC	CASIGSGLNEQFF
TRBJ1-2	-	-	TRBV29-1	13	TGCAGCGTTGGAACAGGGAGCAACTATGGCTACACCTTC	CSVGTGSNYGYTF
TRBJ1-6	-	TRBD1	TRBV28	17	TGTGCCAGCAGTTTATTGCCCCGGGACAGGGCTGAATCACCCCTCCACTTT	CASSLLPRDRAESPLHF
TRBJ2-1	-	-	TRBV29-1	10	TGCAGCGTCCTGAGCAATGAGCAGTTCTTC	CSVLSNEQFF
TRBJ2-5	many	-	TRBV12-3/TRBV12-4	12	TGTGCCAGCAGATTGTACCAAGAGACCCAGTACTTC	CASRLYQETQYF
TRBJ2-3	-	TRBD1	TRBV11-2	16	TGTGCCAGCAGGCTACAGGGGGCGCTGAACACAGATACGCAGTATTTT	CASRLQGALNTDTQYF
TRBJ1-1	few	-	TRBV30	12	TGTGCCCGAGTAGGACACAACACTGAAGCTTTCTTT	CARVGHNTEAFF
TRBJ2-1	few	TRBD1	TRBV24-1	15	TGTGCCACCAGTTCCCCGGGACAGGCGGCTTATCGGGTGTTCTTC	CATSSPGQAAYRVFF
TRBJ2-3	-	TRBD2	TRBV7-9	16	TGTGCCAGCAGCTTAGTTGGGCTAGCGGAGACAGATGCGCAGTATTTT	CASSLVGLAETDAQYF
TRBJ1-3	few	-	TRBV12-3/TRBV12-4	14	TGTGCCAGCAGAGGCTCGAGCTCTGGAAACACCATATATTTT	CASRGSSSGNTIYF